This T cell receptor beta chain is drawn from a study of OX40 agonist ivuxolimab in advanced cancers. Across the study: The diagnoses of dose-escalation patients were hepatocellular carcinoma, melanoma, renal cell or head and neck cancer.

CDR3 length: 14 amino acids. The germline gives CDR1 SGHAT, CDR2 FQNNGV. V was clipped by 2 bases and J by 5 bases; unmatched bases: 2. Assay used: immunoSEQ multiplex PCR; TCRdb lists only in-frame clones, some missing. The table has over 150,000 clones, 94% seen once; the top ten hold about 0.31%. The investigators sampled blood at baseline, at cycle 4 day 1, and at cycle 7 day 1. The rearrangement links TRBV11-2 to TRBJ2-1; 8 bases are shared with TRBD2. This TCR was sampled from an adult with an advanced solid tumor such as melanoma, head and neck, liver or kidney cancer. Sequenced material: CD4+ or CD8+ T cells sorted from blood, taken in a trial of the OX40 agonist ivuxolimab. For the CDR3, the DNA is TGTGCCAGCAGCTTAACTAGCGGCGACAATGAGCAGTTCTTC. Protein sequence: CASSLTSGDNEQFF.